The clone carrying this T cell receptor beta chain was seen a handful of times. Its target is not known. These data belong to a study of T cell repertoires in cytomegalovirus infection. Turning to the study itself: Recently identified HLA-C-restricted and well-studied HLA-B-restricted CMV epitopes were used. Study-wide findings and caveats: CMV carriers with the relevant HLA were identified by cumulative public TCR beta family frequency.

Using its own MiXCR run on the reads, TCRdb lists one record per CDR3 protein. The sample records some 700,000 distinct CDR3 sequences, roughly 33% being singletons. V dropped 5 bases and J dropped 0 bases, with 14 bases sitting between them. The CDR3 spans 16 residues. Germline assignment: CDR1 SGHVS and CDR2 FNYEAQ. The receptor comes from a human donor in good health (CMV status not recorded). Some clones in this sample may be carry-over from other donors' samples. The V gene is TRBV7-6, the J gene TRBJ2-1, with unresolved D. The sample consisted of cultured PBMCs, taken from culture after CMV antigen stimulation. CDR3 residues: CASSPRPASSYNEQFF. Written as DNA, the CDR3 is TGTGCCAGCAGCCCACGACCTGCTAGCTCCTACAATGAGCAGTTCTTC.